Given below is one T cell receptor (beta chain) in context. This specimen belongs to a study of T cell clones after liver transplantation. Clones were sequenced by immunoSEQ multiplex PCR, and TCRdb holds only the in-frame ones, with some missing. The sample has 50,000 to 60,000 clones; over 60% are singletons. Germline CDR1 is SGDLS and CDR2 is YYNGEE. Trimming pared 0 bases from V and 5 bases from J, leaving 12 bases between. The CDR3 is 16 residues long. The V and J genes are TRBV9 and TRBJ1-6; no reliable D call. The sequencing used CD4+ T cells from blood, collected at the 22-month timepoint. The receptor comes from a human patient who received a liver transplant. Some T cells may be supplied by the graft donor. CDR3 bases: TGTGCCAGCAGCGTAGGGGCACAGCCGAATAATTCACCCCTCCACTTT. Protein sequence: CASSVGAQPNNSPLHF. Supplemented by reference TRBV9 and TRBJ1-6, the full variable domain reads DSGVTQTPKHLITATGQRVTLRCSPRSGDLSVYWYQQSLDQGLQFLIQYYNGEERAKGNILERFSAQQFPDLHSELNLSSLELGDSALYFCASSVGAQPNNSPLHFGNGTRLTVT.